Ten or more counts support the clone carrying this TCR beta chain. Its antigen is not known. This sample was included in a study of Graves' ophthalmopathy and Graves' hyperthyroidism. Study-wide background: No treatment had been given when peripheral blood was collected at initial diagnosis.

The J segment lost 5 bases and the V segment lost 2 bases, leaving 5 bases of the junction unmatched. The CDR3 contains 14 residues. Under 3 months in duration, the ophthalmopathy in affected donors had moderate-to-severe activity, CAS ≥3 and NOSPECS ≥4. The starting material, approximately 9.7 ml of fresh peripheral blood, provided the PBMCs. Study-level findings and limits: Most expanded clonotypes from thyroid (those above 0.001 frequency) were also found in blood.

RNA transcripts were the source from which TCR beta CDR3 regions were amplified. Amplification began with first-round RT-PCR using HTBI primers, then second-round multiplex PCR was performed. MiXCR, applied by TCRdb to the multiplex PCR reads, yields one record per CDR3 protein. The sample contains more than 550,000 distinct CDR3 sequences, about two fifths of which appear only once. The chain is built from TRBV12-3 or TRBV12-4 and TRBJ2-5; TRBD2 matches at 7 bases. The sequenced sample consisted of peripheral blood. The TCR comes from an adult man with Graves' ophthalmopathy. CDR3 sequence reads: CASSLTAGSETQYF. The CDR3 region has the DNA TGTGCCAGCAGTTTAACAGCGGGATCTGAGACCCAGTACTTC.